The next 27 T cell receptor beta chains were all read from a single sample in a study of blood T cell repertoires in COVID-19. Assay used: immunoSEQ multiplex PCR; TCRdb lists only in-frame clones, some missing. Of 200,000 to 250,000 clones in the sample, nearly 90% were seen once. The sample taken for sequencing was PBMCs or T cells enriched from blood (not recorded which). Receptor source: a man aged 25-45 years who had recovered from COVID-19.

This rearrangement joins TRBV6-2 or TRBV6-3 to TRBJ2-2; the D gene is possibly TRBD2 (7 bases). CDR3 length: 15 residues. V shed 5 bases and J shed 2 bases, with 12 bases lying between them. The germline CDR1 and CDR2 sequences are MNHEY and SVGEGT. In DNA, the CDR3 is TGTGCCAGCAGTACCCGGGGGGCCAACACCGGGGAGCTGTTTTTT. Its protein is CASSTRGANTGELFF.

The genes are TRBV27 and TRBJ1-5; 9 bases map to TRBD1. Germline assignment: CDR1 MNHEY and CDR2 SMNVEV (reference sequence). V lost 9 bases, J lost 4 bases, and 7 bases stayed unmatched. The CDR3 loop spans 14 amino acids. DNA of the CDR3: TGTGCCAGTAGGACAGGGGTTGTTAATCAGCCCCAGCATTTT. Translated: CASRTGVVNQPQHF.

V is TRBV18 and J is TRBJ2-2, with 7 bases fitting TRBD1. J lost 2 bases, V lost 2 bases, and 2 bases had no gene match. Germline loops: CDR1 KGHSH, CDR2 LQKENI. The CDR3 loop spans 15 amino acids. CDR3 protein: CASSPRDSNTGELFF. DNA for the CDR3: TGTGCCAGCTCACCAAGGGACAGCAACACCGGGGAGCTGTTTTTT.

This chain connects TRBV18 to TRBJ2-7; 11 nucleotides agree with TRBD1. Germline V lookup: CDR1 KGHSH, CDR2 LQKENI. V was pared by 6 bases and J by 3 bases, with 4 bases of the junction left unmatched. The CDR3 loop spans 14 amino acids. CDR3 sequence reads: CASSRTGGLYEQYF. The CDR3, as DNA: TGTGCCAGCTCTCGGACAGGGGGCCTCTACGAGCAGTACTTC.

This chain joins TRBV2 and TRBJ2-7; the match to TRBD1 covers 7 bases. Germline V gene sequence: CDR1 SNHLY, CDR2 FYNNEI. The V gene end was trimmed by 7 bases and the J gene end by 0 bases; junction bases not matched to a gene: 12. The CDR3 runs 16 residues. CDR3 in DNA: TGTGCCAGCACCCCTCCCCTACAGGGGTCCTCCTACGAGCAGTACTTC. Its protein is CASTPPLQGSSYEQYF. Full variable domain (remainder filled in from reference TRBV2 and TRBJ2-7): EPEVTQTPSHQVTQMGQEVILRCVPISNHLYFYWYRQILGQKVEFLVSFYNNEISEKSEIFDDQFSVERPDGSNFTLKIRSTKLEDSAMYFCASTPPLQGSSYEQYFGPGTRLTVT.

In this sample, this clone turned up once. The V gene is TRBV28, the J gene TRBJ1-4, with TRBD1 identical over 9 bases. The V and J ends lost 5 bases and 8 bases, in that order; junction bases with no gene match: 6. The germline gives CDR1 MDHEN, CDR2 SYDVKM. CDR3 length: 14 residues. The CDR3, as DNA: TGTGCCAGCAGTCCGGGACAGGGTAGAGAAAAACTGTTTTTT. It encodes CASSPGQGREKLFF.

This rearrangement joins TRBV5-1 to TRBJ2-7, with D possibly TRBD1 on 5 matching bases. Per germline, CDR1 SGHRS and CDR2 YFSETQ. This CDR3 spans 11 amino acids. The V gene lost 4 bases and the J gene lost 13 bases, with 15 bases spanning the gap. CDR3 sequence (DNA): TGCGCCAGCAGCCAGGACAATTTGAGATACTTC. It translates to CASSQDNLRYF. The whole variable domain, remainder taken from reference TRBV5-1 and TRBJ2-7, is KAGVTQTPRYLIKTRGQQVTLSCSPISGHRSVSWYQQTPGQGLQFLFEYFSETQRNKGNFPGRFSGRQFSNSRSEMNVSTLELGDSALYLCASSQDNLRYFGPGTRLTVT.

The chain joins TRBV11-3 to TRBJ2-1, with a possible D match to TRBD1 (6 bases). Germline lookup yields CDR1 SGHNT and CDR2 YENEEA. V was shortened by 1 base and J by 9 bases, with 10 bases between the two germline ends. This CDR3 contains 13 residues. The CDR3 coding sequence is TGTGCCAGCAGCTTAGCACAGGGCGGTGAGCAGTTCTTC. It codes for CASSLAQGGEQFF.

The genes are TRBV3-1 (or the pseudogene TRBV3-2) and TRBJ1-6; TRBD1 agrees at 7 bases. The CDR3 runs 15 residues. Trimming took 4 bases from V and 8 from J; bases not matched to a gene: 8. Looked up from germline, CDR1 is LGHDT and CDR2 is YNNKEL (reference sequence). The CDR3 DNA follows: TGTGCCAGCAGCCTAACAGGGACAGCTCATTCACCCCTCCACTTT. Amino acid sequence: CASSLTGTAHSPLHF.

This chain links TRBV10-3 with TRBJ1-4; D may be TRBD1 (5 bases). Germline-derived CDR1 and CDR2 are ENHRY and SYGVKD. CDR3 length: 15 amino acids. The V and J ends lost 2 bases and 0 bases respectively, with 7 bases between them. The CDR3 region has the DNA TGTGCCATCAGTGAGACAGGTGCAACTAATGAAAAACTGTTTTTT. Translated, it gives CAISETGATNEKLFF.

The CDR3 spells CASRTDNYGYTF. Here the CDR3 DNA reads TGCGCCAGCAGGACAGACAACTATGGCTACACCTTC. This chain links TRBV5-1 with TRBJ1-2; D might be TRBD1 (5 bases). The germline V gene encodes CDR1 SGHRS and CDR2 YFSETQ. Trimming stripped 5 bases from V and 2 bases from J, with 7 bases between. The CDR3 sequence is 12 residues long.

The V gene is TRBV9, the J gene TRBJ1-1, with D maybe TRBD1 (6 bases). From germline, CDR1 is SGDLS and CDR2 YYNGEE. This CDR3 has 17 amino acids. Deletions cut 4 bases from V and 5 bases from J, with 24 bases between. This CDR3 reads CASSPQGRGGAWTEAFF. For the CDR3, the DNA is TGTGCCAGCAGCCCCCAGGGAAGGGGGGGGGCGTGGACTGAAGCTTTCTTT. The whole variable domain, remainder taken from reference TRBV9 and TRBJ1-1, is DSGVTQTPKHLITATGQRVTLRCSPRSGDLSVYWYQQSLDQGLQFLIQYYNGEERAKGNILERFSAQQFPDLHSELNLSSLELGDSALYFCASSPQGRGGAWTEAFFGQGTRLTVV.

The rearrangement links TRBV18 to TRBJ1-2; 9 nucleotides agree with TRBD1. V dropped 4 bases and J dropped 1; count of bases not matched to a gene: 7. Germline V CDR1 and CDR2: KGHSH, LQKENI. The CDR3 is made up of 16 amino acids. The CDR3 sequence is CASSHIRDRDNYGYTF. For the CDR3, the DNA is TGTGCCAGCTCACATATCCGGGACAGGGATAACTATGGCTACACCTTC.

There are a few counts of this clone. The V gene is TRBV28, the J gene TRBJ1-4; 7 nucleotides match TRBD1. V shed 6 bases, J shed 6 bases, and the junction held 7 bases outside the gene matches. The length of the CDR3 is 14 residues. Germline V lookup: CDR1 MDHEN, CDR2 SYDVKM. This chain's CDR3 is CASSSDRADEKLFF. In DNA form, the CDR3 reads TGTGCCAGCAGCTCAGACAGGGCCGATGAAAAACTGTTTTTT.

The chain's CDR3 is CASCAPTGGGYTF. CDR3 DNA sequence: TGTGCCAGCTGTGCGCCGACAGGGGGGGGCTACACCTTC. The chain links TRBV12-3 or TRBV12-4 to TRBJ1-2; 9 positions agree with TRBD1. The CDR3 covers 13 residues. J lost 8 bases, V lost 8 bases, and 9 bases had no gene match.

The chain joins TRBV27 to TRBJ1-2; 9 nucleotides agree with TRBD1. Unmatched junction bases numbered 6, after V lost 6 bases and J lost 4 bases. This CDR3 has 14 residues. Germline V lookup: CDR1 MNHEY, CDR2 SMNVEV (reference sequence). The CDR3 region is CASRPWTGAYGYTF. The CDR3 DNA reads TGTGCCAGCAGACCCTGGACAGGGGCCTATGGCTACACCTTC.

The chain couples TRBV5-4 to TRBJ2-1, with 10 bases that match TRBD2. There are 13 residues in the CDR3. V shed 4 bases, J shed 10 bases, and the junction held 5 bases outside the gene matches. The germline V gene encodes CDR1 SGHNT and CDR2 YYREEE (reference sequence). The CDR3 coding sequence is TGTGCCAGCAGCCACACGACTAGCGGGGAGCAGTTCTTC. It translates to CASSHTTSGEQFF. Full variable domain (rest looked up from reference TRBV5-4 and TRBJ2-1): ETGVTQSPTHLIKTRGQQVTLRCSSQSGHNTVSWYQQALGQGPQFIFQYYREEENGRGNFPPRFSGLQFPNYSSELNVNALELDDSALYLCASSHTTSGEQFFGPGTRLTVL.

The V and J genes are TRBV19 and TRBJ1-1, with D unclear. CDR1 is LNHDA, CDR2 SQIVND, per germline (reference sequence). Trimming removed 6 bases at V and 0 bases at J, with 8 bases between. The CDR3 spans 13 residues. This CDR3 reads CASSIQMNTEAFF. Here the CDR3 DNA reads TGTGCCAGTAGCATACAGATGAACACTGAAGCTTTCTTT.

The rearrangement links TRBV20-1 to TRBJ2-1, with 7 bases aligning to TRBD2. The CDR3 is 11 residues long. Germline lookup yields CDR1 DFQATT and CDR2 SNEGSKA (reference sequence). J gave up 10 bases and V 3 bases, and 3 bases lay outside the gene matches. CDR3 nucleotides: TGCAGTGCTAGGGGGGAGGGGGAGCAGTTCTTC. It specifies CSARGEGEQFF.

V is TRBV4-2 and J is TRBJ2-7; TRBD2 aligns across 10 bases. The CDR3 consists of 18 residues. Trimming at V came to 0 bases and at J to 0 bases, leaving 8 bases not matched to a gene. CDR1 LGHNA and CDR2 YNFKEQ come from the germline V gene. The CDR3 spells CASSQDRTSGLSSYEQYF. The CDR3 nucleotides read TGTGCCAGCAGCCAAGATAGGACTAGCGGTTTGAGCTCCTACGAGCAGTACTTC.

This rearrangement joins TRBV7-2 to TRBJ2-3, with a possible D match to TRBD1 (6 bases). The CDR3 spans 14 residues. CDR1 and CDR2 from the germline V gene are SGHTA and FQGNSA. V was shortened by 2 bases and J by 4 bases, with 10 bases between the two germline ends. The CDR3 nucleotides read TGTGCCAGCAGCTTAAGGGGGTTTTCAGATACGCAGTATTTT. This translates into CASSLRGFSDTQYF.

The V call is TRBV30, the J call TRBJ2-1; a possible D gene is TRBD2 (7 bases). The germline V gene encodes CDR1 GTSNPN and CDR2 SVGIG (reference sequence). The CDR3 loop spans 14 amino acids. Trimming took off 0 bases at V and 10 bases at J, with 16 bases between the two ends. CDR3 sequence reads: CAWSVGGGSGEQFF. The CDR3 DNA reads TGTGCCTGGAGTGTCGGGGGCGGGAGTGGGGAGCAGTTCTTC. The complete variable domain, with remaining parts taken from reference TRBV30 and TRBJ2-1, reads SQTIHQWPATLVQPVGSPLSLECTVEGTSNPNLYWYRQAAGRGLQLLFYSVGIGQISSEVPQNLSASRPQDRQFILSSKKLLLSDSGFYLCAWSVGGGSGEQFFGPGTRLTVL.

The CDR3 spells CASTETGTGRSEQYF. DNA of the CDR3: TGTGCCAGTACCGAAACCGGGACAGGCAGATCCGAGCAGTACTTC. The chain carries TRBV19 and TRBJ2-7, with TRBD1 matching over 8 bases. The CDR3 length is 15 residues. CDR1 is LNHDA and CDR2 is SQIVND in the germline V gene (reference sequence). V was pared by 7 bases and J by 6 bases, with 14 bases of the junction left unmatched.

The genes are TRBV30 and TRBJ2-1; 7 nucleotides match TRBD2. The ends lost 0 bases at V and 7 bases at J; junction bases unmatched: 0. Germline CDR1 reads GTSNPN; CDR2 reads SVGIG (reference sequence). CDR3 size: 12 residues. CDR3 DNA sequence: TGTGCCTGGAGTGTACTAGCGAATGAGCAGTTCTTC. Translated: CAWSVLANEQFF.

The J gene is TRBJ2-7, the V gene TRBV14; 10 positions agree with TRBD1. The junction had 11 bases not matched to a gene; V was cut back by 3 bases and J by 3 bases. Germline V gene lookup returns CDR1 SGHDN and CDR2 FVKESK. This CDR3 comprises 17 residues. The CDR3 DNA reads TGTGCCAGCAGCCAGAACCCTTGGACAGGGGGGAACTACGAGCAGTACTTC. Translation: CASSQNPWTGGNYEQYF.

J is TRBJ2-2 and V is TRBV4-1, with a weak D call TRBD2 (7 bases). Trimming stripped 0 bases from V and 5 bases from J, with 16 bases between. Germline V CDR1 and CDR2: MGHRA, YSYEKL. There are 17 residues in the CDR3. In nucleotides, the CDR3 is TGCGCCAGCAGCCAAGAAAGGCGGGGGCAATGGACCGGGGAGCTGTTTTTT. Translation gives CASSQERRGQWTGELFF.

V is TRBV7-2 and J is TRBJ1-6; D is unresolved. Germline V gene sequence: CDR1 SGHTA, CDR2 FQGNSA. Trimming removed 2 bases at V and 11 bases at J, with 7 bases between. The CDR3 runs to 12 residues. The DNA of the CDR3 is TGTGCCAGCAGCTTATTAGTCACACCCCTCCACTTT. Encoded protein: CASSLLVTPLHF.